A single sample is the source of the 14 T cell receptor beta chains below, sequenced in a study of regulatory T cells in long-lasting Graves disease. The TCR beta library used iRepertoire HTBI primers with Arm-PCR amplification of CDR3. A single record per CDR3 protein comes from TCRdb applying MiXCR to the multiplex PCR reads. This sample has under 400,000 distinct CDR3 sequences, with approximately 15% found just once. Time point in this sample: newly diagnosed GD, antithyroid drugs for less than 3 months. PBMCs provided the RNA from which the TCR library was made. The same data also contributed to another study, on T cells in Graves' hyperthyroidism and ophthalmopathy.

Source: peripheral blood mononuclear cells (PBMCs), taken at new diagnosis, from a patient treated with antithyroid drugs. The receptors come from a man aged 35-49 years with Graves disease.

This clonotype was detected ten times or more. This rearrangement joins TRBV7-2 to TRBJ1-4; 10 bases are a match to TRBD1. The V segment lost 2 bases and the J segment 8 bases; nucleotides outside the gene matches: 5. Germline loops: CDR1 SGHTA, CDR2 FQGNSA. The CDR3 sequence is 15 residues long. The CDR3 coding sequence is TGTGCCAGCAGCTTACGGGGACAGGGGCGGGAAAAACTGTTTTTT. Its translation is CASSLRGQGREKLFF.

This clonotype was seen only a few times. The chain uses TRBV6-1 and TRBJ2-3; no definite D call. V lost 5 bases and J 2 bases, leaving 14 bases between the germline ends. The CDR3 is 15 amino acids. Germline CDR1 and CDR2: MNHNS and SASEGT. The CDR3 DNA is TGTGCCAGCAGTAGGCTAAAGCACCCCACAGATACGCAGTATTTT. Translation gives CASSRLKHPTDTQYF.

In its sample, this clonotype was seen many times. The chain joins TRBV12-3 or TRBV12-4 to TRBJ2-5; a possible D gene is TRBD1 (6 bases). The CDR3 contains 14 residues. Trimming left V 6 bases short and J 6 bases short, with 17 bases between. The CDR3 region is CASSTTGSRQTQYF. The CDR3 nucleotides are TGTGCCAGCAGCACAACAGGGTCGCGTCAGACCCAGTACTTC.

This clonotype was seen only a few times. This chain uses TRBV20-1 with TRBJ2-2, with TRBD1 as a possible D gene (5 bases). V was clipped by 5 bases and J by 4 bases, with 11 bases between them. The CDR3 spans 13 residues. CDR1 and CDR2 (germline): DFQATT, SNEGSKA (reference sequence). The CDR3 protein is CSAVQGVTGELFF. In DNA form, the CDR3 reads TGCAGTGCTGTCCAGGGCGTCACCGGGGAGCTGTTTTTT.

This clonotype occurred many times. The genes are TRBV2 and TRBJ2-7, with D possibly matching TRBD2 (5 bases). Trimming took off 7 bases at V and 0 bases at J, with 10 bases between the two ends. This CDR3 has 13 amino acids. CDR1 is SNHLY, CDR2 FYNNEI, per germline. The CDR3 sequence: CASTRGFSYEQYF. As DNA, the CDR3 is TGTGCCAGCACCCGGGGTTTCTCCTACGAGCAGTACTTC.

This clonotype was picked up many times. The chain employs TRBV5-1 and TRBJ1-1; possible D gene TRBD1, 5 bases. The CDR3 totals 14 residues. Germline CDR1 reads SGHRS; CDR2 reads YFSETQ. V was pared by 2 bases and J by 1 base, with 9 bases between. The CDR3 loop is CASSFGAENTEAFF. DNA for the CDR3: TGCGCCAGCAGCTTCGGGGCCGAGAACACTGAAGCTTTCTTT.

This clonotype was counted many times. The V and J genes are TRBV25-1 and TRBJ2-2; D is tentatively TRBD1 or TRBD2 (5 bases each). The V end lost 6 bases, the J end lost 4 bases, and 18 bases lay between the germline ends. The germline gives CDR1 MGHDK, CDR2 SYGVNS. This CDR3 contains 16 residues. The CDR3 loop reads CASRQTGDGRTGELFF. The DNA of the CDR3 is TGTGCCAGCAGGCAGACCGGGGACGGACGCACCGGGGAGCTGTTTTTT.

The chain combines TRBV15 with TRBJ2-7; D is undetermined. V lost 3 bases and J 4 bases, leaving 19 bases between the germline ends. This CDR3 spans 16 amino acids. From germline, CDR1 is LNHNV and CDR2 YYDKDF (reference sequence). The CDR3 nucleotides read TGTGCCACCAGCAGTAAGCCATGGAAGGATCGATACGAGCAGTACTTC. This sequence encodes CATSSKPWKDRYEQYF. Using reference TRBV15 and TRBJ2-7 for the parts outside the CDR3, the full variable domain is DAMVIQNPRYQVTQFGKPVTLSCSQTLNHNVMYWYQQKSSQAPKLLFHYYDKDFNNEADTPDNFQSRRPNTSFCFLDIRSPGLGDTAMYLCATSSKPWKDRYEQYFGPGTRLTVT.

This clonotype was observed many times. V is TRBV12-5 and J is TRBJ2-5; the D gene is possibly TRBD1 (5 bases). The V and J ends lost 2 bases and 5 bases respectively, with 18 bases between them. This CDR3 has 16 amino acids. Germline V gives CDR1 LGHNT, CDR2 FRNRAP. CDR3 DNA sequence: TGTGCTAGTGGTTTGTCCCGACAGCTTCTCGGCGAGACCCAGTACTTC. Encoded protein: CASGLSRQLLGETQYF. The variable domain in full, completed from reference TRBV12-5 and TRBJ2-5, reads DARVTQTPRHKVTEMGQEVTMRCQPILGHNTVFWYRQTMMQGLELLAYFRNRAPLDDSGMPKDRFSAEMPDATLATLKIQPSEPRDSAVYFCASGLSRQLLGETQYFGPGTRLLVL.

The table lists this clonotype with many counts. As DNA, the CDR3 is TGTGCCAGCAGTTTCGGAGGGGCGTCCAATGAGCAGTTCTTC. It codes for CASSFGGASNEQFF. The chain has TRBV28 and TRBJ2-1; tentatively, D is TRBD2 (6 bases). The CDR3 is 14 residues long. Looked up from germline, CDR1 is MDHEN and CDR2 is SYDVKM. V dropped 3 bases and J dropped 6 bases, with 12 bases sitting between them.

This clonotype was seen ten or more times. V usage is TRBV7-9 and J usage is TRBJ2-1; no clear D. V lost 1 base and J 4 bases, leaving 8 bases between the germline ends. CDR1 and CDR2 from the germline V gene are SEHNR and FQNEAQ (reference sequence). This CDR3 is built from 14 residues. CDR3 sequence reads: CASSLDPRYNEQFF. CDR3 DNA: TGTGCCAGCAGCTTAGACCCTCGTTACAATGAGCAGTTCTTC.

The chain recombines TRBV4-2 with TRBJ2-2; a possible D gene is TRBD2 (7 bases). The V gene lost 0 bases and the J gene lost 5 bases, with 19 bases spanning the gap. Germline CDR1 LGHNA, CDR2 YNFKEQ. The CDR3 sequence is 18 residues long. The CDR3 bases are TGTGCCAGCAGCCAAGAAGCCCTAGGGGGGGGCCGTACCGGGGAGCTGTTTTTT. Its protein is CASSQEALGGGRTGELFF.

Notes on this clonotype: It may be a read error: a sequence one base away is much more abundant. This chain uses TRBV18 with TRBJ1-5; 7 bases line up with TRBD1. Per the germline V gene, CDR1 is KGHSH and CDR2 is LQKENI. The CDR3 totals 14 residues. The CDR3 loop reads CASPPGTGNQPQHF. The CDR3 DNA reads TGTGCCAGCCCACCAGGGACAGGCAATCAGCCCCAGCATTTT.

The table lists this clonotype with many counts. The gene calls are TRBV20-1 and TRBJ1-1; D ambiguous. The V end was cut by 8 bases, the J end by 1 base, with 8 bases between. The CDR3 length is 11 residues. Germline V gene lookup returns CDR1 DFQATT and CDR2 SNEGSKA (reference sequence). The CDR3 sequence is CSQSGNTEAFF. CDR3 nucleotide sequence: TGCAGTCAATCGGGGAACACTGAAGCTTTCTTT.